This is a list of T cell receptor beta chains from one sample in a study of T-cell memory formation after mild COVID-19. Via MiXCR, TCRdb re-called the 5' RACE reads, giving one row per CDR3 protein. The repertoire includes about 150,000 distinct CDR3 sequences, 6% to 6.5% of them detected once, and just over 2% sits in the top ten. The sequenced sample consisted of PBMCs or a T cell subset sorted from them (not recorded which). The receptors were gathered from an adult woman who had mild COVID-19 (a few samples of this study predate the infection). Cell type and time point are not known. The conserved cysteine and the conserved F or W are not part of the CDR3 here.

cdr3_aa j_call v_call
ASSEWGRTYEQY TRBJ2-7 TRBV25-1
AWARDALYQPQH TRBJ1-5 TRBV30
ASSEVSTANTGELF TRBJ2-2 TRBV4-2
ASSDSPGGQPQH TRBJ1-5 TRBV25-1
ASIAGGSYNEQF TRBJ2-1 TRBV28
SARDPGSTEAF TRBJ1-1 TRBV20-1
ASSLGTGWANQPQH TRBJ1-5 TRBV5-6
ASSLDSPTDTQY TRBJ2-3 TRBV5-1
SAVINRRPEAF TRBJ1-1 TRBV20-1
ASRFAGTQETQY TRBJ2-5 TRBV7-9
ASSRISGRGTGELF TRBJ2-2 TRBV7-6
ASSLAFEPNTEAF TRBJ1-1 TRBV7-2
ASSSREPGGPQH TRBJ1-5 TRBV7-2
ASSLAGARYEQY TRBJ2-7 TRBV7-2
ASSTGQGSTEAKNIQY TRBJ2-4 TRBV21-1
ASSFGLAGGETQY TRBJ2-5 TRBV12-3/TRBV12-4
ASSQSGGGSNQPQH TRBJ1-5 TRBV23-1
ASRTGDGNTIY TRBJ1-3 TRBV5-1